Described below is a single TCR beta chain sequence and its context. Antigen: not known. The data were obtained in a study of spatial heterogeneity in lung cancer. Study outcomes and limitations: Counts of expanded alpha and beta TCRs within tumors tracked the tumor nonsynonymous mutation count. Estimates put coverage of tumor T cells about 7% for alpha and less than 15% for beta chains.

Time point given: sample taken at primary tumor resection. Donation came from 70 or so patients with untreated early-stage non-small cell lung cancer. The study sequenced unsorted whole RNA from tumor, nontumor lung or frozen PBMC. Every TCR cDNA molecule bore a unique molecular identifier. One entry per CDR3 protein, called by TCRdb with MiXCR from the 5' RACE reads. The table lists 20,000 to 25,000 distinct CDR3 sequences, under 5.5% of them singletons. In germline, CDR1 is MGHRA, CDR2 YSYEKL. CDR3 size: 13 residues. V gave up 9 bases and J gave up 7 bases, with 16 bases separating them. The TCR sequence derives from a male donor with early-stage non-small cell lung cancer. V gene TRBV4-1 combines with J gene TRBJ1-5; possibly TRBD1 for D (5 bases). Source: lung tumor tissue, taken at surgery. CDR3 DNA sequence: TGCGCCAGTCCTTTGAAGGACAACCAGCCCCAGCATTTT. Its translation is CASPLKDNQPQHF.